This T cell receptor beta chain was observed in a study of blood T cell repertoires in COVID-19. The overall study: In each case, the material was cDNA or gDNA derived from T cells, B-cell-depleted T cells, or PBMCs.

Per the authors' pipeline: Using reference gene primer amplification, nucleated cell counts were estimated. Only in-frame clones appear in the TCRdb table, and some are missing; sequencing was by immunoSEQ multiplex PCR. Clone size and V and J calls were adopted from that table, with D and trimming inferred from the DNA. The sample contains 100,000 to 150,000 clones, about four fifths of which appear only once. The sample consisted of peripheral blood. The origin of this receptor is a man aged 55 to 70 with acute or convalescent COVID-19.

Here the CDR3 reads CASSVGLAGVGETQYF. CDR3 in DNA: TGTGCCAGCAGCGTGGGACTAGCGGGAGTCGGCGAGACCCAGTACTTC. V gene TRBV9 combines with J gene TRBJ2-5; 14 bases map to TRBD2. V lost 2 bases to trimming and J lost 5 bases; unmatched junction nucleotides: 5. Germline V gene sequence: CDR1 SGDLS, CDR2 YYNGEE. CDR3 length equals 16 residues.